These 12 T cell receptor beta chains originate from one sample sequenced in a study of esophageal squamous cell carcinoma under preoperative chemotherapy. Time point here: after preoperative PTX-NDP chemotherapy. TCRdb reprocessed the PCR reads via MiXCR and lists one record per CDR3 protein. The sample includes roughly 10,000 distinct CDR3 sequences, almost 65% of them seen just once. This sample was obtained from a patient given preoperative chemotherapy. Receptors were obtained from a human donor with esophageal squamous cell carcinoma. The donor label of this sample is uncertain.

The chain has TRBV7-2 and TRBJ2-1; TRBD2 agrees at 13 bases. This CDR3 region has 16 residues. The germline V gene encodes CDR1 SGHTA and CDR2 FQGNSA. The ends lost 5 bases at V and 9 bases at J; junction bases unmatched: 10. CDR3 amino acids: CASSAGTSGTLGEQFF. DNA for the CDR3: TGTGCCAGCAGCGCCGGGACTAGCGGGACCTTGGGTGAGCAGTTCTTC.

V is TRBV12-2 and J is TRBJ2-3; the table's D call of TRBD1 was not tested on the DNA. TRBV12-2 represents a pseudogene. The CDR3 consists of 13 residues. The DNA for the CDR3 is TGTGGCATCAGCCCCCTCGCAACAGATGCGCAGTATTTT. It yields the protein CGISPLATDAQYF.

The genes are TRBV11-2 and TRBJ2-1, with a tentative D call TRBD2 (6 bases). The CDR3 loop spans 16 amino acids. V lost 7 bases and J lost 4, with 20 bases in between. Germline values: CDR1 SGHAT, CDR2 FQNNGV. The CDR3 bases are TGTGCCAGCACCAGTCGCCAGGGAGGAATTTACAATGAGCAGTTCTTC. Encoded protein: CASTSRQGGIYNEQFF.

For the CDR3, the DNA is TGCGCCAGCAGCCAGGGAGTGATCACCGGGACGCAGTTTTTT. Its translation is CASSQGVITGTQFF. V is TRBV4-1 and J is TRBJ2-2; the D call may be TRBD1 or TRBD2 (5 bases each). Trimming shortened V by 3 bases and J by 16 bases, and 21 bases separated the two germline ends. CDR1 and CDR2 from the germline V gene are MGHRA and YSYEKL. CDR3 length equals 14 residues.

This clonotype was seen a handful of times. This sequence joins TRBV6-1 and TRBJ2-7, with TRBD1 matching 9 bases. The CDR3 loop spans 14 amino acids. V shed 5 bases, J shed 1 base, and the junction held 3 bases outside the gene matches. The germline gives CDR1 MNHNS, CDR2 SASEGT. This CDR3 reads CASSPGTGSYEQYF. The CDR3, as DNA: TGTGCCAGCAGTCCCGGGACAGGGTCCTACGAGCAGTACTTC.

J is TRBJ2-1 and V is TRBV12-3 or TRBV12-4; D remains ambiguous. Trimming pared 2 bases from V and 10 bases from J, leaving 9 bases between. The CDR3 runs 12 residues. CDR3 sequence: CASSLRRREQFF. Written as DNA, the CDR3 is TGTGCCAGCAGTTTACGCCGACGGGAGCAGTTCTTC.

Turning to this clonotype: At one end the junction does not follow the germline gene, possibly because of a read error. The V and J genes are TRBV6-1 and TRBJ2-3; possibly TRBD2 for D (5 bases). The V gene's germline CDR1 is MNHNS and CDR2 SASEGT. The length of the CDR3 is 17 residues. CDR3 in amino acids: CASSPQRVRPSPETQYF. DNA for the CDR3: TGTGCCAGCAGTCCACAGAGGGTTAGGCCGAGCCCAGAGACGCAGTATTTT.

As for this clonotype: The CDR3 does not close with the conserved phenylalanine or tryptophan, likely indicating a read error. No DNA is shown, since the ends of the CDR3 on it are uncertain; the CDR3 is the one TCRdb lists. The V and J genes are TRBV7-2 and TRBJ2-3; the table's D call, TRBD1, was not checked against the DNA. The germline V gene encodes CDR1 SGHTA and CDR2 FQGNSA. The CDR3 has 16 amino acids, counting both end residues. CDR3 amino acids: CASSLVPGQGTDTRYL.

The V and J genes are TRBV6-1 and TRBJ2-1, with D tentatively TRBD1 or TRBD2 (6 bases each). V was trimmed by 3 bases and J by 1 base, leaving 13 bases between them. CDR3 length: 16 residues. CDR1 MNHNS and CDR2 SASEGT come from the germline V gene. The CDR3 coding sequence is TGTGCCAGCAGTGATCCGAGGGGGGTGTCCTACAATGAGCAGTTCTTC. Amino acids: CASSDPRGVSYNEQFF.

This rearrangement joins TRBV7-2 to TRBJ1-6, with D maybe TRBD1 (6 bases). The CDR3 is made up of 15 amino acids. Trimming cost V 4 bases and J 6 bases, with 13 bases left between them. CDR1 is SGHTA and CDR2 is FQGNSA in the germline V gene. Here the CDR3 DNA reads TGTGCCAGCAGCTGGGGGCGGGTTAGTAATTCACCCCTCCACTTT. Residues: CASSWGRVSNSPLHF.

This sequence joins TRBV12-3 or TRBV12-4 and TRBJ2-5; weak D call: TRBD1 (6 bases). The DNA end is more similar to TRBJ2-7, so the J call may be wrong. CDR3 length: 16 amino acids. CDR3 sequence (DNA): TGTGCCAGCAGTTTAGGTGGCAGGGGTGGAATCTACGAGCAGTACTTC. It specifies CASSLGGRGGIYEQYF.

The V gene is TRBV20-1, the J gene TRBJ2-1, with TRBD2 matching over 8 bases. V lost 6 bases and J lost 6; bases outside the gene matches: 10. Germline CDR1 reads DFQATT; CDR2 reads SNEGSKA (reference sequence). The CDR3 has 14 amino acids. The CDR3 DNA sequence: TGCAGTGCCCGTCCCGGGACTAGAGCCAATGAGCAGTTCTTC. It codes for CSARPGTRANEQFF.